This is a list of T cell receptor beta chains from one sample in a study of human T cells and chemical hapten exposure. TCRdb called the RACE reads again in MiXCR, with one record for every CDR3 protein. Of 70,000 to 85,000 distinct CDR3 sequences listed, about 8.6% were seen once; the top ten hold under 2%. Sample: whole blood. The receptors originated from a male donor in good health. Some clones in this sample may be carry-over from other donors' samples. CDR3s include the opening cysteine and the closing phenylalanine or tryptophan. The D gene is left open where the match is weak. A clone size is listed for some rows: how often the clone was seen (once, few, many), or a class if it is expanded.

d_call	v_call	clone_size	j_call	cdr3_aa	cdr3_nt
NA	TRBV7-6	many	TRBJ1-1	CASSPMGGTEAFF	TGTGCCAGCAGCCCTATGGGCGGCACTGAAGCTTTCTTT
NA	TRBV6-2/TRBV6-3	few	TRBJ1-5	CASSYMDRDNQPQHF	TGTGCCAGCAGTTACATGGACAGAGACAATCAGCCCCAGCATTTT
TRBD1	TRBV4-3	NA	TRBJ2-3	CASSLTGWSTDTQYF	TGCGCCAGCAGCCTGACAGGGTGGTCCACAGATACGCAGTATTTT
TRBD1	TRBV28	NA	TRBJ1-1	CASTGNRGGTEAFF	TGTGCCAGCACGGGAAACAGGGGTGGCACTGAAGCTTTCTTT
TRBD1	TRBV2	few	TRBJ1-2	CASSDPPPGQPYTF	TGTGCCAGCAGTGATCCCCCCCCGGGACAGCCTTACACCTTC
TRBD1	TRBV3-1	few	TRBJ1-2	CASSATGQGSYTF	TGTGCCAGCAGCGCGACGGGACAGGGGAGCTACACCTTC
NA	TRBV12-5	many	TRBJ2-3	CASGPRGEVFTDTQYF	TGTGCTAGTGGTCCCCGAGGGGAAGTTTTCACAGATACGCAGTATTTT
TRBD1	TRBV5-1	many	TRBJ1-2	CASSTDRGPGGYTF	TGCGCCAGCAGCACTGACAGGGGGCCCGGTGGCTACACCTTC
NA	TRBV4-3	NA	TRBJ2-7	CASSQVESREGEQYF	TGCGCCAGCAGCCAGGTGGAAAGCCGAGAGGGGGAGCAGTACTTC
NA	TRBV7-2	NA	TRBJ2-1	CASSLTGGQFF	TGTGCCAGCAGCTTAACTGGGGGCCAGTTCTTC
NA	TRBV29-1	NA	TRBJ2-1	CSGGTLVGDEQFF	TGCAGCGGCGGGACTCTCGTTGGGGATGAGCAGTTCTTC
TRBD1	TRBV4-2	few	TRBJ1-5	CASSLEGGPSNQPQHF	TGTGCCAGCAGCCTTGAAGGGGGCCCTAGCAATCAGCCCCAGCATTTT
NA	TRBV7-8	few	TRBJ1-5	CASSLIARASSNQPQHF	TGTGCCAGCAGCTTAATCGCGCGGGCGAGTAGCAATCAGCCCCAGCATTTT
NA	TRBV20-1	NA	TRBJ1-1	CSARDREEGAFF	TGCAGTGCTAGAGATAGGGAGGAGGGAGCTTTCTTT
NA	TRBV12-3/TRBV12-4	few	TRBJ1-5	CASRATGGPNQPQHF	TGTGCCAGCAGGGCAACCGGCGGTCCCAATCAGCCCCAGCATTTT
TRBD2	TRBV20-1	NA	TRBJ2-5	CSVPGLPLGTQYF	TGCAGTGTCCCGGGACTACCACTAGGGACCCAGTACTTC
TRBD1	TRBV7-8	NA	TRBJ1-5	CASSSRTGENQPQHF	TGTGCCAGCAGCTCCAGGACAGGGGAAAATCAGCCCCAGCATTTT
TRBD2	TRBV4-2	many	TRBJ2-3	CASSQDWTSGRLDTQYF	TGTGCCAGCAGCCAAGATTGGACTAGCGGGAGATTAGATACGCAGTATTTT
NA	TRBV29-1	few	TRBJ2-5	CSVVRGIETQYF	TGCAGCGTTGTACGGGGGATTGAGACCCAGTACTTC
NA	TRBV15	NA	TRBJ1-6	CATSRDLLYNSPLHF	TGTGCCACCAGCAGAGATTTATTGTATAATTCACCCCTCCACTTT
NA	TRBV6-5	few	TRBJ2-7	CASSKGGFAYEQYF	TGTGCCAGCAGTAAAGGGGGGTTCGCCTACGAGCAGTACTTC
NA	TRBV4-3	many	TRBJ1-2	CASSQDWDGNYGYTF	TGCGCCAGCAGCCAAGATTGGGACGGTAACTATGGCTACACCTTC
TRBD1	TRBV20-1	many	TRBJ2-7	CSALGRDRVLRDEQYF	TGCAGTGCTCTCGGTAGAGACAGGGTTCTTCGAGACGAGCAGTACTTC
NA	TRBV11-1	NA	TRBJ2-7	CASSFDTPYEQYF	TGTGCCAGCAGCTTCGACACCCCCTACGAGCAGTACTTC
TRBD1	TRBV6-6	NA	TRBJ1-5	CASSPGQAVNGNQPQHF	TGTGCCAGCAGCCCGGGACAGGCCGTAAATGGCAATCAGCCCCAGCATTTT
NA	TRBV12-3/TRBV12-4	NA	TRBJ1-1	CASNPPGLTNTEAFF	TGTGCCAGCAATCCCCCGGGACTCACGAACACTGAAGCTTTCTTT
NA	TRBV29-1	many	TRBJ1-1	CSVAPKGNTEAFF	TGCAGCGTTGCCCCAAAAGGGAACACTGAAGCTTTCTTT
TRBD2	TRBV20-1	many	TRBJ2-3	CSGLAGPTDTQYF	TGCAGTGGTCTAGCGGGGCCCACAGATACGCAGTATTTT
TRBD1	TRBV20-1	NA	TRBJ1-1	CSAREQQGWAEAFF	TGCAGTGCTAGAGAGCAACAGGGGTGGGCTGAAGCTTTCTTT
NA	TRBV29-1	NA	TRBJ1-1	CSVESDTEAFF	TGCAGCGTTGAATCTGACACTGAAGCTTTCTTT
NA	TRBV14	NA	TRBJ2-1	CASSQDLLGARGEQFF	TGTGCCAGCAGCCAAGATTTATTGGGGGCCAGAGGTGAGCAGTTCTTC
NA	TRBV7-8	NA	TRBJ2-5	CASSPETVQETQYF	TGTGCCAGCAGCCCCGAGACAGTTCAAGAGACCCAGTACTTC
NA	TRBV6-5	few	TRBJ1-1	CASSYSYSYKRQMNTEAFF	TGTGCCAGCAGTTACTCGTACTCGTACAAGCGACAGATGAACACTGAAGCTTTCTTT
NA	TRBV9	few	TRBJ2-1	CASSVGGQKGNEQFF	TGTGCCAGCAGCGTAGGCGGCCAGAAGGGCAATGAGCAGTTCTTC
NA	TRBV7-7	few	TRBJ2-3	CASSLALGAGTDTQYF	TGTGCCAGCAGCCTCGCTTTGGGGGCAGGGACAGATACGCAGTATTTT
TRBD2	TRBV4-1	few	TRBJ2-4	CASSSTSGSQNIQYF	TGCGCCAGCAGCTCGACTAGCGGGAGTCAAAACATTCAGTACTTT
TRBD1	TRBV12-3/TRBV12-4	few	TRBJ2-7	CASRGTGGTYEQYF	TGTGCCAGCAGGGGGACAGGTGGGACCTACGAGCAGTACTTC
TRBD1	TRBV5-1	NA	TRBJ1-1	CASSSGTGGADTEAFF	TGCGCCAGCAGTTCCGGGACAGGGGGCGCGGACACTGAAGCTTTCTTT
NA	TRBV6-1	few	TRBJ1-1	CASSEAWGTEAFF	TGTGCCAGCAGTGAAGCGTGGGGCACTGAAGCTTTCTTT
TRBD1	TRBV20-1	few	TRBJ1-4	CSAPTGWDEKLFF	TGCAGTGCGCCGACAGGGTGGGATGAAAAACTGTTTTTT
NA	TRBV7-9	many	TRBJ2-7	CASSQQQGSYEQYF	TGTGCCAGCAGCCAGCAACAGGGATCCTACGAGCAGTACTTC
TRBD1	TRBV7-2	many	TRBJ1-4	CASSSGQGEKLFF	TGTGCCAGCAGCTCTGGACAGGGTGAAAAACTGTTTTTT
TRBD2	TRBV6-2/TRBV6-3	few	TRBJ2-1	CASSYELAGGYNEQFF	TGTGCCAGCAGTTACGAACTAGCGGGAGGTTACAATGAGCAGTTCTTC
TRBD1	TRBV12-3/TRBV12-4	many	TRBJ2-3	CASSLAGQTYDTQYF	TGTGCCAGCAGTTTAGCGGGACAGACTTATGATACGCAGTATTTT
NA	TRBV25-1	few	TRBJ2-1	CASSPQTAGSRNEQFF	TGTGCCAGCAGCCCCCAGACAGCGGGCTCTAGGAATGAGCAGTTCTTC
NA	TRBV2	few	TRBJ2-3	CASRRGVGDTQYF	TGTGCCAGCAGAAGGGGGGTAGGCGATACGCAGTATTTT
TRBD2	TRBV20-1	few	TRBJ2-2	CSAPGTSGTGELFF	TGCAGTGCTCCCGGGACTAGCGGGACCGGGGAGCTGTTTTTT
NA	TRBV5-1	NA	TRBJ1-5	CASSPGTNTHQPQHF	TGCGCCAGCAGCCCTGGGACAAACACTCATCAGCCCCAGCATTTT
TRBD1	TRBV27	NA	TRBJ2-7	CASSLIRLRDRGGEQYF	TGTGCCAGCAGTTTGATACGGCTAAGGGACAGGGGAGGCGAGCAGTACTTC